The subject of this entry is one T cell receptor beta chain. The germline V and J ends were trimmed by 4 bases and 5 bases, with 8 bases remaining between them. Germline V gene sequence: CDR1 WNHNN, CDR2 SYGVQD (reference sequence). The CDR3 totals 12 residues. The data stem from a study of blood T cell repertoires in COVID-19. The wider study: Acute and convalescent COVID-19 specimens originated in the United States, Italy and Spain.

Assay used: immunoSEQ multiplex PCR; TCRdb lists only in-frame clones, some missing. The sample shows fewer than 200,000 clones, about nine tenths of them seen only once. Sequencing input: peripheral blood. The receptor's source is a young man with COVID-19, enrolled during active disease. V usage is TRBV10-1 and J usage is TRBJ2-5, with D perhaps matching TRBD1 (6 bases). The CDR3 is CASSAGQETQYF. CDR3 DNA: TGCGCCAGCAGTGCCGGACAGGAGACCCAGTACTTC.